This section outlines one T cell receptor beta chain sequence together with its context. There is no known antigen for this receptor. No base-level quality is on record; no much larger clone is a single base apart. CDR1 and CDR2, per the germline V gene (reference sequence), are MNHEY and SMNVEV. V and J lose 0 bases and 0 bases, and a span of 8 bases separates them. The CDR3 has 16 amino acids, counting the end cysteine and phenylalanine. This entry keeps only the CDR3 DNA: 48 bases, framed from base 1. The intended sense of this specimen's time point label: baseline before first vaccination. The vaccinee samples were drawn from two UK trials, COV001 and COV002, one of which was a single-blind randomized controlled phase 2/3 trial testing AZD1222 (ChAdOx1 nCoV-19) in healthy adults. Trial participant PBMC samples were collected at day 0 and day 28 after the second dose for TCRbeta chain sequencing.

The data were obtained in a study of T cell responses to AZD1222 COVID-19 vaccine (dated by TCRdb to the early 2020s). Regarding the study in general: AZD1222 recipients whose second dose came at about 4 weeks and those whose second dose came at about 12 weeks were combined into one group, since spike-specific TCR depth and breadth did not differ between the two schedules. TCR sequencing covered some 240 trial participants: roughly 200 given two doses of AZD1222 and 26 given two doses of MenACWY control vaccine. Trial participants were enrolled by age into 18-55, 56-69 and 70-plus year subgroups, with roughly 160, 29 and 62 TCR-sequenced participants respectively.

Here is what the overall study found, with its caveats: Only a handful of AZD1222 recipients were SARS-CoV-2 seropositive at baseline, limiting conclusions about previously exposed vaccinees. After two AZD1222 doses, both the breadth and the depth of spike-specific TCRs were significantly higher than at day 0 and than in MenACWY recipients. The whole spike protein was spanned by vaccine-associated CD4 TCRs, and dominant responses were seen in regions 160-218 and 743-854. Most participants were white British and females outnumbered males, and the authors suggested that clonal diversity may have been underestimated. Reportedly, almost half of the unique spike-specific TCRs recognized epitopes lying outside the regions that are mutated in the B.1.351 and B.1.1.7 variants. Because no day 14 peak-response samples were available, repertoires were characterized only after the peak T cell response. In the small 56-69-year group, the increase in depth fell short of significance, most likely because of low power.

The CDR3 regions of human TCRbeta chains were subjected to immunosequencing. From the authors' description of their analysis: TCRs in the repertoires were matched against a reference library of SARS-CoV-2-specific TCRs that had been generated with the MIRA antigen-specificity platform. Breadth was defined as the fraction of unique TCRs that were SARS-CoV-2-associated. Depth was defined as the fraction of total T cells that were SARS-CoV-2-associated. Each spike-specific TCR was assigned to its reactive spike region and to a CD4 or CD8 class using the MIRA data. Log10-transformed breadth and depth values were compared by one-way ANOVA with Sidak's multiple comparisons tests. The source is immuneACCESS, and TCRdb retained only in-frame sequences with V and J called. Part of the clones is not carried over; for the studies checked, unresolved V genes explain less than half of this, and the remainder is unexplained. That table furnishes V, J and clone size, whereas the DNA furnished D and trimming. For this sample the table gives under 300,000 clones, of which approximately 95% were detected only once. The leading ten clones occupy roughly 0.5% of the sample.

Here the sequenced sample was peripheral blood, taken on day 0 of AZD1222 vaccination. This TCR came from an adult in good health. Recombination linked TRBV27 to TRBJ2-2; TRBD1 could be the D gene, as 6 bases match. The CDR3 sequence is CASSLSAGANTGELFF. The DNA reads as follows: TGTGCCAGCAGTTTATCAGCAGGGGCGAACACCGGGGAGCTGTTTTTT.